This T cell receptor beta chain is drawn from a study of T-cell memory formation after mild COVID-19 (dated by TCRdb to the early 2020s). Regarding the complete study: TCR sequence clusters from the two donors were largely donor specific. The cohort was made up of two young adult volunteers, one female and one male, who were previously healthy. In a couple of donors, T-cell clones that expanded and contracted after mild COVID-19 were tracked by sequencing TCRalpha and TCRbeta repertoires over time. On the study overall, not on this receptor specifically: Only two mild cases were covered by the study, and larger cohorts that include severe cases with pre-infection samples were considered necessary. Clones that contracted from day 15 to 85 showed balanced CD4/CD8 phenotypes, whereas a second wave of clones that expanded from day 15 to 37 leaned towards CD4+. Contracting CD4+ clones appeared mostly in the CM and EM memory subsets, whereas CD8+ clones were enriched in EMRA. Some responding clones were detected in pre-infection memory, which suggested that pre-existing cross-reactive memory T cells had joined the SARS-CoV-2 response. SARS-CoV-2 specificity of the second-wave clones peaking on day 37 was not confirmed.

Reads for this sample came from an Illumina NovaSeq 6000. Using 5'RACE with constant-segment primers, TCRalpha and TCRbeta cDNA libraries were constructed, with sample barcodes and unique molecular identifiers added in the process. Trizol reagent was used to extract RNA from every sample. The libraries were amplified in two PCR steps, and the second step added a second sample barcode and Illumina TruSeq adapters. Sequencing of the libraries was done on an Illumina NovaSeq, producing 2 x 150 bp paired-end reads. The source study handled its data this way. Reads were demultiplexed and collapsed into UMI-guided consensus sequences with migec v1.2.7. Using mixcr v2.1.11, UMI consensuses were aligned to TRA and TRB V and J templates and then assembled into clonotypes. Clonotypes were classified as expanded or contracted when called significant by both edgeR and NoisET, with noise models trained on biological replicates. For edgeR calls, a false discovery rate-adjusted p below 0.01 and a log2 fold-change threshold of 1 were applied. As an exploratory analysis of dynamics, max-normalized trajectories of the 1000 most abundant clonotypes were examined by PCA with hierarchical clustering. The CD4 or CD8 phenotype of responding clones was assigned using the separately sequenced CD4+ and CD8+ repertoires. The public sequencing data were trimmed at Q25 with fastp and processed into clonotypes with MiXCR by TCRdb, which kept only in-frame beta chains. Identical CDR3 proteins give one entry, which carries the most common genes and DNA. None of the V and J calls come from the authors' own analysis; TCRdb made them. The sample yields about 140,000 distinct CDR3 sequences; more than 13% were counted once. Roughly 28% of the sample rests with the top ten.

Turning to this clonotype: Its antigen is unknown. Qualities for individual bases were not recorded, and no much larger clone is one base off.

Between the V and J ends, shortened by 4 bases and 4 bases respectively, the junction contains 11 bases. There are 14 amino acids in the CDR3, from cysteine to phenylalanine inclusive. Just the 42-base CDR3 DNA is kept, in frame starting at base 1. CDR1 and CDR2, looked up from the germline V gene, are MGHRA and YSYEKL. Ficoll-Paque density gradient centrifugation was the method used to isolate PBMCs. This sequence originates from an adult woman who had mild COVID-19 (a few samples of this study predate the infection). The sample titles of this study are shuffled in the database, so cell type and time point are left out; the donor was told from shared clones. This receptor chain uses TRBV4-1 and TRBJ1-3; the D gene is unclear. Sequencing was carried out using PBMCs or a T cell subset sorted from them (not recorded which). The CDR3 amino acid sequence is: CASSRQSGGNTIYF. The DNA is as follows: TGCGCCAGCAGCCGCCAGAGCGGGGGAAACACCATATATTTT.